The 21 T cell receptor beta chains reported below all come from one sample, sequenced in a study of blood T cell repertoires in COVID-19. Using immunoSEQ multiplex PCR, the repertoire was profiled, and TCRdb retains in-frame clones only, with some absent. The sample carries about 220,000 clones, 84% recorded once. The material sequenced was peripheral blood. These receptor sequences come from a man aged 25 to 40 with active or convalescent COVID-19.

The chain carries TRBV28 and TRBJ1-2, with TRBD1 matching 8 bases. The V and J ends lost 7 bases and 7 bases, in that order; junction bases with no gene match: 11. This CDR3 is built from 14 residues. Germline CDR1 MDHEN, CDR2 SYDVKM. This chain's CDR3 is CASKGGQTGVGYTF. In DNA, the CDR3 is TGTGCCAGCAAAGGGGGCCAGACAGGGGTTGGCTACACCTTC.

The gene calls are TRBV28 and TRBJ1-4, with TRBD1 as a possible D gene (6 bases). The CDR3 contains 17 residues. V lost 4 bases, J lost 0 bases, and 15 bases lay in between. Per germline, CDR1 MDHEN and CDR2 SYDVKM. In DNA form, the CDR3 reads TGTGCCAGCAGTTACCCGGGGACATCCACAACTAATGAAAAACTGTTTTTT. It yields the protein CASSYPGTSTTNEKLFF.

This clone was detected only a few times. The V and J genes are TRBV3-1 (or the pseudogene TRBV3-2) and TRBJ2-2; D not resolved. Germline V CDR1 and CDR2: LGHDT, YNNKEL (reference sequence). Trimming stripped 1 base from V and 6 bases from J, with 39 bases between. CDR3 length equals 24 residues. CDR3 nucleotides: TGTGCCAGCAGCCAAGTTTGGGCTCATTCCGACCCTAATCAAGGTTGGGTCAGCTCCGGGGAGCTGTTTTTT. It specifies CASSQVWAHSDPNQGWVSSGELFF.

The chain employs TRBV28 and TRBJ1-2, with 10 bases identical to TRBD1. CDR3 size: 15 residues. V dropped 3 bases and J dropped 2; count of bases not matched to a gene: 3. Germline V gene lookup returns CDR1 MDHEN and CDR2 SYDVKM. This CDR3 is CASSFRDRGNYGYTF. CDR3 DNA sequence: TGTGCCAGCAGTTTCAGGGACAGGGGAAACTATGGCTACACCTTC.

The V gene is TRBV2, the J gene TRBJ2-7; TRBD2 matches 13 bases. This CDR3 region has 16 residues. Germline loops: CDR1 SNHLY, CDR2 FYNNEI. J was trimmed by 4 bases and V by 4 bases; bases with no gene match: 7. In DNA, the CDR3 is TGTGCCAGCAGTGGCCGACTAGCGGGGGGCATGTACGAGCAGTACTTC. Its protein product is CASSGRLAGGMYEQYF.

This chain connects TRBV28 to TRBJ2-7; no firm D call. The CDR3 totals 13 residues. The germline V and J ends were trimmed by 2 bases and 5 bases, with 10 bases remaining between them. Germline CDR1 and CDR2: MDHEN and SYDVKM. For the CDR3, the DNA is TGTGCCAGCAGTTTAACCCCCACGGACGAGCAGTACTTC. Amino acids: CASSLTPTDEQYF.

The CDR3 region has the DNA TGTGCCAGCAGCTTATTTTCATCCTCCTACGAGCAGTACTTC. It specifies CASSLFSSSYEQYF. This chain connects TRBV11-2 to TRBJ2-7, with D hard to call. V lost 2 bases and J 0 bases, leaving 8 bases between the germline ends. Germline V gene sequence: CDR1 SGHAT, CDR2 FQNNGV. The CDR3 covers 14 residues.

This sequence joins TRBV7-9 and TRBJ1-1; perhaps TRBD1 as D (5 bases). CDR3 length equals 14 residues. Germline V gene data show CDR1 as SEHNR and CDR2 as FQNEAQ (reference sequence). Trimming took 4 bases from V and 2 from J, leaving 11 bases between them. This CDR3 reads CASSSVTDNTEAFF. The CDR3 DNA reads as TGTGCCAGCAGCTCGGTGACAGATAACACTGAAGCTTTCTTT.

The chain recombines TRBV6-5 with TRBJ1-1; 8 nucleotides align to TRBD1. Germline lookup yields CDR1 MNHEY and CDR2 SVGAGI. The CDR3 totals 14 residues. Trimming cost V 6 bases and J 2 bases; bases outside gene matches: 5. For the CDR3, the DNA is TGTGCCAGCAGCCGAGGGACAGGAAACACTGAAGCTTTCTTT. Translation gives CASSRGTGNTEAFF.

Points on this clone: In the same sample, other DNA sequences code for this CDR3. The chain combines TRBV6-5 with TRBJ1-5; 8 nucleotides align to TRBD1. The germline V gene has CDR1 MNHEY and CDR2 SVGAGI. With 6 bases clipped from V and 1 base from J, the junction kept 2 bases outside the gene matches. The CDR3 is made up of 14 amino acids. In nucleotides, the CDR3 is TGTGCCAGCAGCCGGACAGGGAGCAATCAGCCCCAGCATTTT. Translated: CASSRTGSNQPQHF.

The V gene is TRBV4-1, the J gene TRBJ2-2; TRBD1 matches 8 bases. The CDR3 has 17 residues. Germline values: CDR1 MGHRA, CDR2 YSYEKL. V was clipped by 0 bases and J by 4 bases; unmatched bases: 7. The CDR3 reads CASSQEGRGLITGELFF. CDR3 DNA sequence: TGCGCCAGCAGCCAAGAAGGCAGGGGGCTGATCACCGGGGAGCTGTTTTTT.

This chain connects TRBV10-3 to TRBJ2-5; D is ambiguous. V lost 0 bases to trimming and J lost 5 bases, with 4 bases between them. CDR3 size: 12 residues. Per germline, CDR1 ENHRY and CDR2 SYGVKD. Here the CDR3 reads CAISESSETQYF. As DNA, the CDR3 is TGTGCCATCAGTGAGTCGTCGGAGACCCAGTACTTC.

This sequence joins TRBV6-2 or TRBV6-3 and TRBJ2-1, with TRBD1 as a possible D gene (6 bases). The germline V gene has CDR1 MNHEY and CDR2 SVGEGT. V gave up 4 bases and J gave up 8 bases, with 15 bases separating them. This CDR3 has 14 residues. As DNA, the CDR3 is TGTGCCAGCAGTTCCCCCTCAGGGGCCCATGAGCAGTTCTTC. Protein product: CASSSPSGAHEQFF.

Only one count was recorded for this clone. The chain recombines TRBV2 with TRBJ1-6; TRBD1 matches at 8 bases. CDR1 and CDR2 from the germline V gene are SNHLY and FYNNEI. The CDR3 contains 19 residues. Losses at the gene ends were 2 bases for V and 6 bases for J; bases not matched to a gene: 15. Written as DNA, the CDR3 is TGTGCCAGCAGTGAAAAGGGACAGGACCGTCTGGCCTTTAATTCACCCCTCCACTTT. Amino acids: CASSEKGQDRLAFNSPLHF.

V usage is TRBV28 and J usage is TRBJ1-1; TRBD1 matches 11 bases. From germline, CDR1 is MDHEN and CDR2 SYDVKM. With V trimmed by 4 bases and J by 10 bases, 8 bases remained unmatched. The CDR3 has 14 amino acids. The CDR3 sequence is CASSSGTGGSLAFF. The CDR3 nucleotides read TGTGCCAGCAGTTCCGGGACAGGGGGATCGTTAGCTTTCTTT. The full variable domain, rest sourced from reference TRBV28 and TRBJ1-1, is DVKVTQSSRYLVKRTGEKVFLECVQDMDHENMFWYRQDPGLGLRLIYFSYDVKMKEKGDIPEGYSVSREKKERFSLILESASTNQTSMYLCASSSGTGGSLAFFGQGTRLTVV.

The sample holds a few counts of this clone. The chain carries TRBV11-2 and TRBJ2-5; 8 bases agree with TRBD1. V trimming: 5 bases; J trimming: 5 bases; junction bases outside the gene matches: 19. The CDR3 spans 18 residues. Germline assignment: CDR1 SGHAT and CDR2 FQNNGV. The CDR3 sequence: CASSLTPTGALVLETQYF. Here the CDR3 DNA reads TGTGCCAGCAGCCTGACCCCGACAGGGGCGTTAGTATTGGAGACCCAGTACTTC.

V is TRBV20-1 and J is TRBJ1-3; weak D call: TRBD1 (5 bases). Germline V CDR1 and CDR2: DFQATT, SNEGSKA (reference sequence). With 3 bases removed from V and 1 base from J, the gap between germline ends came to 16 bases. The CDR3 is 16 residues long. CDR3 DNA sequence: TGCAGTGCTAGTAGGCTATCCTCAGGGTCTGGAAACACCATATATTTT. It translates to CSASRLSSGSGNTIYF.

The V and J genes are TRBV19 and TRBJ2-5, with D possibly matching TRBD2 (5 bases). Germline lookup yields CDR1 LNHDA and CDR2 SQIVND (reference sequence). The CDR3 contains 13 residues. Trimming pared 1 base from V and 4 bases from J, leaving 7 bases between. CDR3 bases: TGTGCCAGTAGTATAGGAGGAGGAGAGACCCAGTACTTC. This translates into CASSIGGGETQYF.

The chain recombines TRBV5-1 with TRBJ1-1; possibly TRBD1 for D (6 bases). The germline gives CDR1 SGHRS, CDR2 YFSETQ. V was shortened by 1 base and J by 2 bases, with 9 bases between the two germline ends. This CDR3 spans 14 amino acids. The CDR3 spells CASSLTGPNTEAFF. The CDR3 DNA is TGCGCCAGCAGCTTGACAGGGCCAAACACTGAAGCTTTCTTT.

In nucleotides, the CDR3 is TGTGCCAGCAGCCAAGATCGAGGCACTGAAGCTTTCTTT. Residues: CASSQDRGTEAFF. This sequence joins TRBV14 and TRBJ1-1, with no clear D. With 0 bases removed from V and 4 bases from J, the gap between germline ends came to 6 bases. The germline V gene has CDR1 SGHDN and CDR2 FVKESK. The CDR3 has 13 residues.

The rearrangement uses TRBV28 and TRBJ1-2, with 7 bases lining up with TRBD1. J gave up 8 bases and V 5 bases, and 11 bases lay outside the gene matches. Germline V CDR1 and CDR2: MDHEN, SYDVKM. The CDR3 sequence is 14 residues long. CDR3 amino acids: CASSLRQGVRGYTF. As DNA, the CDR3 is TGTGCCAGCAGTCTCAGACAGGGAGTAAGGGGCTACACCTTC.